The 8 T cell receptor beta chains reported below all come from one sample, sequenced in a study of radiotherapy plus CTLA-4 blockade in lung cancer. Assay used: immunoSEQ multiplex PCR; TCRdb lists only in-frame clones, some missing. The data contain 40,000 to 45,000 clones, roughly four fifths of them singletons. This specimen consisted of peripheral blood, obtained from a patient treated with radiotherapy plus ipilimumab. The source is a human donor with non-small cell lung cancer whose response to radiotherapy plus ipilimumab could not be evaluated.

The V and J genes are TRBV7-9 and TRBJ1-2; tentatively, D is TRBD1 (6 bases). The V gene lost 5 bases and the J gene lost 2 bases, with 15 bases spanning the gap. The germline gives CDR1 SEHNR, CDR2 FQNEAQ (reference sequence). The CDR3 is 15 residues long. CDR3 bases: TGTGCCAGCAGCCCCACCCTCGACAGGAACTATGGCTACACCTTC. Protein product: CASSPTLDRNYGYTF.

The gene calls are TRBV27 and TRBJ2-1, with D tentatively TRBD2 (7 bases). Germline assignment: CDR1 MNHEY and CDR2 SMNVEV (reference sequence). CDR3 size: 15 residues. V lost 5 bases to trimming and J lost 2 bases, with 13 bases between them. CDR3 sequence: CASSGGGGTYNEQFF. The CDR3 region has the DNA TGTGCCAGCAGTGGAGGGGGGGGGACCTACAATGAGCAGTTCTTC.

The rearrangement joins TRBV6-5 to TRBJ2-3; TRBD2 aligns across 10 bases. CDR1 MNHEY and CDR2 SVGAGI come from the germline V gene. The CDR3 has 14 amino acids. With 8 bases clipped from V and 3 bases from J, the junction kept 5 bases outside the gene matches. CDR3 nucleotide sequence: TGTGCCAGCGGAAGCGGGAGGGCAACAGATACGCAGTATTTT. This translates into CASGSGRATDTQYF.

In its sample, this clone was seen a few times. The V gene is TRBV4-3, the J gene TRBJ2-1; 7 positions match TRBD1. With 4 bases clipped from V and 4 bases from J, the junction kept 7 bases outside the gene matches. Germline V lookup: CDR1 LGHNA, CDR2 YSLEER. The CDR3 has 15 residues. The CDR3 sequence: CASSLLQGLYNEQFF. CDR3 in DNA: TGCGCCAGCAGCCTCCTACAGGGGCTGTACAATGAGCAGTTCTTC.

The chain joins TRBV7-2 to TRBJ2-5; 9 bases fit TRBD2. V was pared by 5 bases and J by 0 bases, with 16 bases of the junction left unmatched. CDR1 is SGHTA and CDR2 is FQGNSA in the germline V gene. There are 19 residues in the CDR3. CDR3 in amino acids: CASSRKGLAGQMYQETQYF. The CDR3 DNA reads TGTGCCAGCAGCCGAAAGGGGCTAGCGGGACAAATGTACCAAGAGACCCAGTACTTC.

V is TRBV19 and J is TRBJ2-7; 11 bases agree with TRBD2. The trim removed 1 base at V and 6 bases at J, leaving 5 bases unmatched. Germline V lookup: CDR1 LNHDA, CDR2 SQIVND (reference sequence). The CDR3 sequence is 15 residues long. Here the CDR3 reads CASSIVAGGLSEQYF. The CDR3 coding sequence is TGTGCCAGTAGTATAGTAGCGGGAGGGCTCAGCGAGCAGTACTTC.

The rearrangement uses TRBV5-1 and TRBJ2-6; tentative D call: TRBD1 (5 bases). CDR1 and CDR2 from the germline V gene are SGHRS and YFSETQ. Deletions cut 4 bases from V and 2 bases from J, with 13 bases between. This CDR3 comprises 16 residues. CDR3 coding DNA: TGCGCCAGCAGCATGGTTGGGGCAACTGGGGCCAACGTCCTGACTTTC. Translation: CASSMVGATGANVLTF. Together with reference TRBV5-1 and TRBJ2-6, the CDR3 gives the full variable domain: KAGVTQTPRYLIKTRGQQVTLSCSPISGHRSVSWYQQTPGQGLQFLFEYFSETQRNKGNFPGRFSGRQFSNSRSEMNVSTLELGDSALYLCASSMVGATGANVLTFGAGSRLTVL.

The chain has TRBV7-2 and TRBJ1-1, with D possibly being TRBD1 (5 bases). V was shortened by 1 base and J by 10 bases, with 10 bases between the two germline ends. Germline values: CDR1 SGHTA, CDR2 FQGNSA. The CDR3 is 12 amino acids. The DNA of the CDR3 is TGTGCCAGCAGCTTAGGCAGGGTTGGAGCTTTCTTT. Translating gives CASSLGRVGAFF. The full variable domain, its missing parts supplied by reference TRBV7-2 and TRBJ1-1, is GAGVSQSPSNKVTEKGKDVELRCDPISGHTALYWYRQSLGQGLEFLIYFQGNSAPDKSGLPSDRFSAERTGGSVSTLTIQRTQQEDSAVYLCASSLGRVGAFFGQGTRLTVV.